Presented here are 10 T cell receptor beta chains from one specimen sequenced in a study of shared clonotypes between healthy human individuals (dated by TCRdb to between 2020 and 2021). Library prep was done by the immunoSEQ multiplex PCR assay. Sourced from immuneACCESS, this table was stored by TCRdb with only in-frame sequences that have V and J called. A share of the clones is absent; for the studies checked, an unresolved V gene accounts for under half, and the remainder has no known explanation. The sample profile shows around 2.1 million clones; roughly 91% of them were found once. More than 1.5% of the sample belongs to the ten largest clones. CD8 naive samples were CD45RO-negative cells positively selected for CCR7, giving a CD45RA+CCR7+ population that excluded TemRA cells. The specimen sequenced was naive CD8+ T cells from PBMCs. What this sample's cell subset or site label stands for: CD45RA+CCR7+. These receptors were collected from a man between 18 and 29 years old in good health. Some clones in this sample may be carry-over from other donors' samples.

The chain carries TRBV28 and TRBJ1-4, with D uncertain. V lost 3 bases and J lost 7, with 15 bases in between. The V gene's germline CDR1 is MDHEN and CDR2 SYDVKM. The CDR3 consists of 15 residues. For the CDR3, the DNA is TGTGCCAGCAGTTTTAGGATCAGTATCCTTGAAAAACTGTTTTTT. This translates into CASSFRISILEKLFF.

The CDR3 loop reads CSARADTQYF. Here the CDR3 DNA reads TGCAGCGCGAGGGCAGATACGCAGTATTTT. The chain has TRBV29-1 and TRBJ2-3, with D possibly being TRBD2 (5 bases). CDR3 length: 10 residues. CDR1 is SQVTM and CDR2 is ANQGSEA in the germline V gene. The V end lost 7 bases, the J end lost 4 bases, and 6 bases lay between the germline ends.

This chain connects TRBV11-2 to TRBJ1-3; D perhaps matches TRBD1 (5 bases). Germline loops: CDR1 SGHAT, CDR2 FQNNGV. V was shortened by 3 bases and J by 1 base, with 10 bases between the two germline ends. CDR3 length equals 15 residues. The CDR3 here is CASSFLRVSGNTIYF. CDR3 nucleotide sequence: TGTGCCAGCAGCTTCCTCAGGGTTTCTGGAAACACCATATATTTT.

This chain links TRBV9 with TRBJ2-3, with D hard to call. The V end was cut by 3 bases, the J end by 4 bases, with 12 bases between. The CDR3 covers 14 residues. Looked up from germline, CDR1 is SGDLS and CDR2 is YYNGEE. CDR3 nucleotides: TGTGCCAGCAGCGCCGAGATGCGCCCAGATACGCAGTATTTT. It is translated as CASSAEMRPDTQYF.

V is TRBV7-9 and J is TRBJ2-2; D uncertain. The CDR3 covers 15 residues. CDR1 and CDR2 from the germline V gene are SEHNR and FQNEAQ (reference sequence). Trimming stripped 3 bases from V and 6 bases from J, with 14 bases between. CDR3 region: CASSFGPVVPGELFF. The CDR3 DNA is TGTGCCAGCAGCTTCGGACCGGTTGTCCCCGGGGAGCTGTTTTTT.

V and J are TRBV11-2 and TRBJ1-1, with TRBD1 identical over 7 bases. V was clipped by 3 bases and J by 3 bases; unmatched bases: 7. There are 15 residues in the CDR3. Per germline, CDR1 SGHAT and CDR2 FQNNGV. CDR3 in DNA: TGTGCCAGCAGCTTTTCGAGGGGGCCTGACACTGAAGCTTTCTTT. It codes for CASSFSRGPDTEAFF. The full variable domain, with the rest looked up from reference TRBV11-2 and TRBJ1-1, is EAGVAQSPRYKIIEKRQSVAFWCNPISGHATLYWYQQILGQGPKLLIQFQNNGVVDDSQLPKDRFSAERLKGVDSTLKIQPAKLEDSAVYLCASSFSRGPDTEAFFGQGTRLTVV.

The chain couples TRBV7-9 to TRBJ2-5, with 7 bases fitting TRBD2. The CDR3 loop spans 16 amino acids. Losses at the gene ends were 3 bases for V and 5 bases for J; bases not matched to a gene: 12. Per the germline V gene, CDR1 is SEHNR and CDR2 is FQNEAQ (reference sequence). The CDR3 is CASSLGWRGRGETQYF. The CDR3 coding sequence is TGTGCCAGCAGCTTGGGGTGGCGCGGGAGAGGGGAGACCCAGTACTTC.

The chain links TRBV19 to TRBJ2-2, with D tentatively TRBD1 or TRBD2 (5 bases each). Germline CDR1 reads LNHDA; CDR2 reads SQIVND (reference sequence). This CDR3 spans 15 amino acids. Trimming shortened V by 7 bases and J by 4 bases, and 16 bases separated the two germline ends. Here the CDR3 DNA reads TGTGCCAGTACCCCGGAGAGGGGCGGCACCGGGGAGCTGTTTTTT. Translating gives CASTPERGGTGELFF.

The chain joins TRBV4-1 to TRBJ2-5, with D maybe TRBD2 (5 bases). Germline CDR1 reads MGHRA; CDR2 reads YSYEKL. V dropped 4 bases and J dropped 2 bases, with 11 bases sitting between them. CDR3 length: 14 amino acids. CDR3 sequence reads: CASSPLVGQETQYF. In DNA form, the CDR3 reads TGCGCCAGCAGCCCACTAGTTGGTCAAGAGACCCAGTACTTC.

The chain has TRBV28 and TRBJ2-7; TRBD2 aligns across 7 bases. CDR3 length: 16 residues. V lost 4 bases and J lost 3; bases outside the gene matches: 12. CDR1 is MDHEN, CDR2 SYDVKM, per germline. CDR3: CASSSFKGRDVYEQYF. CDR3 coding DNA: TGTGCCAGCAGTTCCTTCAAGGGGAGGGATGTCTACGAGCAGTACTTC.